What follows are 21 T cell receptor beta chains derived from one specimen sequenced in a study of preoperative IRX-2 immunotherapy in early breast cancer. Here immunoSEQ multiplex PCR was the method, and the copy in TCRdb shows in-frame clones only, minus some. The profile covers 6,500 to 9,500 clones, with around 84% appearing a single time and 15% to 20% taken by the ten largest. Treatment here: preoperative locoregional IRX-2 cytokine immunotherapy. The sample consisted of tumor tissue, taken after IRX-2 immunotherapy. All receptors come from a human donor with breast cancer.

The chain links TRBV5-1 to TRBJ2-6; 7 positions agree with TRBD1. The CDR3 contains 18 residues. Looked up from germline, CDR1 is SGHRS and CDR2 is YFSETQ. The V and J ends lost 4 bases and 0 bases, in that order; junction bases with no gene match: 10. The CDR3 reads CASSDPQGTVSGANVLTF. In DNA form, the CDR3 reads TGCGCCAGCAGCGACCCACAGGGGACCGTCTCTGGGGCCAACGTCCTGACTTTC.

The CDR3 nucleotides read TGTGCCAGCTCATCAAATGAGTACAGGGGAGGCGAGCAGTACTTC. Translating it yields CASSSNEYRGGEQYF. V and J are TRBV18 and TRBJ2-7, with D perhaps TRBD1 (7 bases). V was trimmed by 5 bases and J by 6 bases, leaving 20 bases between them. CDR1 and CDR2 (germline): KGHSH, LQKENI. The CDR3 sequence is 15 residues long.

The J gene is TRBJ1-2, the V gene TRBV19; D possibly corresponds to TRBD1 (5 bases). CDR3 length equals 13 residues. Trimming left V 3 bases short and J 5 bases short, with 10 bases between. CDR1 and CDR2 (germline): LNHDA, SQIVND (reference sequence). The CDR3 DNA follows: TGTGCCAGTAGTATCGGAGGGGTTTATGGCTACACCTTC. Its protein product is CASSIGGVYGYTF.

The chain links TRBV7-6 to TRBJ1-3; no firm D call. The CDR3 sequence is 15 residues long. CDR1 and CDR2 (germline): SGHVS, FNYEAQ. Trimming shortened V by 3 bases and J by 4 bases, and 13 bases separated the two germline ends. The CDR3: CASSLGFTGGNTIYF. The CDR3 bases are TGTGCCAGCAGCTTGGGATTTACGGGGGGAAACACCATATATTTT.

The chain is built from TRBV5-1 and TRBJ1-2, with D possibly being TRBD1 (6 bases). The V and J ends lost 4 bases and 6 bases respectively, with 19 bases between them. CDR1 is SGHRS, CDR2 YFSETQ, per germline. The CDR3 extends over 15 amino acids. The CDR3 loop is CASSRLGQGNNGYTF. The CDR3 DNA sequence: TGCGCCAGCAGCCGGCTGGGGCAGGGGAATAATGGCTACACCTTC.

There are a few counts of this clone. The V and J genes are TRBV12-2 and TRBJ1-1. TRBV12-2 is reported as a pseudogene. The CDR3 is made up of 14 amino acids. The CDR3 loop is CALIIFPAYTEAFF. CDR3 in DNA: TGTGCCCTTATCATCTTTCCTGCCTATACTGAAGCTTTCTTT.

The chain couples TRBV30 to TRBJ2-7; possibly TRBD2 for D (5 bases). Trimming removed 3 bases from V and 2 bases from J, with 5 bases in between. Germline V gene data show CDR1 as GTSNPN and CDR2 as SVGIG (reference sequence). This CDR3 has 11 residues. The CDR3 loop reads CAWREAYEQYF. CDR3 DNA sequence: TGTGCCTGGAGGGAGGCCTACGAGCAGTACTTC.

The V gene is TRBV7-6, the J gene TRBJ2-7; 8 bases are a match to TRBD2. The CDR3 consists of 18 residues. The germline gives CDR1 SGHVS, CDR2 FNYEAQ. V lost 2 bases, J lost 1 base, and 13 bases stayed unmatched. The CDR3 spells CASSLIETAGATSYEQYF. DNA for the CDR3: TGTGCCAGCAGCTTAATAGAAACAGCGGGGGCCACGTCCTACGAGCAGTACTTC. The full variable domain, completed using reference TRBV7-6 and TRBJ2-7, is GAGVSQSPRYKVTKRGQDVALRCDPISGHVSLYWYRQALGQGPEFLTYFNYEAQQDKSGLPNDRFSAERPEGSISTLTIQRTEQRDSAMYRCASSLIETAGATSYEQYFGPGTRLTVT.

The gene calls are TRBV12-5 and TRBJ1-1; 9 bases align to TRBD1. Per the germline V gene, CDR1 is LGHNT and CDR2 is FRNRAP. The CDR3 is 20 amino acids. Unmatched junction bases numbered 16, after V lost 2 bases and J lost 0 bases. CDR3 coding DNA: TGTGCTAGTGGTTTGATACAACACAGGGGGCTCGAGGTAATGAACACTGAAGCTTTCTTT. It translates to CASGLIQHRGLEVMNTEAFF.

The chain is built from TRBV18 and TRBJ2-7, with unresolved D. Trimming left V 2 bases short and J 5 bases short, with 10 bases between. CDR1 KGHSH and CDR2 LQKENI come from the germline V gene. The CDR3 contains 13 residues. The CDR3 DNA sequence: TGTGCCAGCTCACCAACCCCAAGCCACGAGCAGTACTTC. Its protein product is CASSPTPSHEQYF.

The V and J genes are TRBV19 and TRBJ2-1; 12 nucleotides align to TRBD2. The junction had 18 bases not matched to a gene; V was cut back by 5 bases and J by 4 bases. The CDR3 spans 20 residues. Germline CDR1 reads LNHDA; CDR2 reads SQIVND (reference sequence). The CDR3 loop reads CASSEKGLASGGVLYNEQFF. CDR3 nucleotides: TGTGCCAGTAGTGAAAAAGGTCTAGCTAGCGGGGGGGTCCTTTACAATGAGCAGTTCTTC.

This chain uses TRBV11-3 with TRBJ1-4; D is perhaps TRBD1 (6 bases). Germline lookup yields CDR1 SGHNT and CDR2 YENEEA. CDR3 size: 16 residues. Trimming cost V 1 base and J 5 bases, with 14 bases left between them. This CDR3 reads CASSLGQQGNNEKLFF. As DNA, the CDR3 is TGTGCCAGCAGCTTAGGTCAACAGGGAAACAATGAAAAACTGTTTTTT.

The gene calls are TRBV11-3 and TRBJ1-1; D not resolved. Germline V gene data show CDR1 as SGHNT and CDR2 as YENEEA. Trimming pared 5 bases from V and 0 bases from J, leaving 19 bases between. The CDR3 consists of 17 residues. The chain's CDR3 is CASSLITPLVMNTEAFF. The CDR3 DNA reads as TGTGCCAGCAGCCTAATAACCCCTCTTGTCATGAACACTGAAGCTTTCTTT.

The chain is built from TRBV7-1 and TRBJ1-5; D is uncertain. Being an ORF, TRBV7-1 has a function that is uncertain. This CDR3 is built from 13 residues. Trimming shortened V by 4 bases and J by 4 bases, and 8 bases separated the two germline ends. The CDR3 sequence: CASSFNSNQPQHF. The DNA of the CDR3 is TGTGCCAGCAGCTTCAACAGTAATCAGCCCCAGCATTTT.

This rearrangement joins TRBV19 to TRBJ1-6; the D is unclear. CDR1 is LNHDA and CDR2 is SQIVND in the germline V gene (reference sequence). CDR3 length: 13 amino acids. V was shortened by 7 bases and J by 7 bases, with 11 bases between the two germline ends. The CDR3 DNA follows: TGTGCCAGTAATAAAGGGTCCAATTCACCCCTCCACTTT. Translation: CASNKGSNSPLHF. Together with reference TRBV19 and TRBJ1-6, the CDR3 gives the full variable domain: DGGITQSPKYLFRKEGQNVTLSCEQNLNHDAMYWYRQDPGQGLRLIYYSQIVNDFQKGDIAEGYSVSREKKESFPLTVTSAQKNPTAFYLCASNKGSNSPLHFGNGTRLTVT.

This rearrangement joins TRBV6-4 to TRBJ2-3; D call uncertain. The CDR3 loop spans 11 amino acids. The ends were cut back, 7 bases at V and 6 bases at J, with 8 bases in the middle. The V gene's germline CDR1 is MRHNA and CDR2 SNTAGT. As DNA, the CDR3 is TGTGCCAGCAAGTTTTGGGATACGCAGTATTTT. Translated, it gives CASKFWDTQYF.

The CDR3 sequence: CASSLFSIGLARGPTDTQYF. The CDR3 coding sequence is TGTGCCAGCAGCCTTTTTTCTATTGGACTAGCGAGGGGGCCAACAGATACGCAGTATTTT. The chain recombines TRBV28 with TRBJ2-3, with 9 nucleotides matching TRBD2. The germline V gene has CDR1 MDHEN and CDR2 SYDVKM. The ends lost 6 bases at V and 3 bases at J; junction bases unmatched: 22. This CDR3 contains 20 residues.

This clone was observed a single time. The chain combines TRBV11-3 with TRBJ2-5; 7 bases align to TRBD2. Per germline, CDR1 SGHNT and CDR2 YENEEA. The length of the CDR3 is 14 residues. J gave up 2 bases and V 5 bases, and 5 bases lay outside the gene matches. CDR3 region: CASSVLAVQETQYF. Here the CDR3 DNA reads TGTGCCAGCAGCGTTCTAGCGGTTCAAGAGACCCAGTACTTC.

This chain connects TRBV5-1 to TRBJ2-3, with D tentatively TRBD2 (5 bases). The CDR3 runs 14 residues. Germline CDR1 SGHRS, CDR2 YFSETQ. Trimming shortened V by 4 bases and J by 2 bases, and 11 bases separated the two germline ends. The CDR3 region is CASSLEDYTDTQYF. DNA of the CDR3: TGCGCCAGCAGCCTAGAAGACTACACAGATACGCAGTATTTT.

This chain connects TRBV28 to TRBJ2-2, with unresolved D. The germline V gene has CDR1 MDHEN and CDR2 SYDVKM. The CDR3 sequence is 13 residues long. V was pared by 3 bases and J by 2 bases, with 4 bases between. The CDR3 sequence: CASSFINTGELFF. The CDR3 DNA is TGTGCCAGCAGTTTCATAAACACCGGGGAGCTGTTTTTT.

Only a few counts were recorded for this clone. The chain joins TRBV6-8 to TRBJ1-2; D ambiguous. Trimming took 7 bases from V and 4 from J, leaving 13 bases between them. The CDR3 sequence is 13 residues long. Looked up from germline, CDR1 is MNHGY and CDR2 is SAAAGT. The CDR3 here is CASNPLRGYGYTF. CDR3 sequence (DNA): TGTGCCAGCAATCCCCTGCGGGGCTATGGCTACACCTTC.